The 10 T cell receptor beta chains in this list originate from one sample, sequenced in a study of OX40 agonist ivuxolimab in advanced cancers. Generated by immunoSEQ multiplex PCR, the TCRdb table keeps only in-frame clones and is missing some. The sample yields roughly 28,000 clones, approximately 83% seen once. The sequencing used CD4+ or CD8+ T cells sorted from blood, collected in a trial of the OX40 agonist ivuxolimab. These receptor sequences come from an adult with an advanced solid tumor such as melanoma, head and neck, liver or kidney cancer.

This chain uses TRBV7-9 with TRBJ2-6; D gene ambiguous. The V and J ends lost 1 base and 4 bases respectively, with 8 bases between them. This CDR3 is 15 amino acids long. Germline-derived CDR1 and CDR2 are SEHNR and FQNEAQ (reference sequence). CDR3 nucleotide sequence: TGTGCCAGCAGCTTAGGGCAGGACGGGGCCAACGTCCTGACTTTC. As protein: CASSLGQDGANVLTF.

The rearrangement joins TRBV5-4 to TRBJ2-2; maybe TRBD1 (5 bases). CDR1 is SGHNT, CDR2 YYREEE, per germline (reference sequence). This CDR3 comprises 13 residues. The V and J ends lost 2 bases and 5 bases respectively, with 7 bases between them. The CDR3 loop is CASSFAGTGELFF. As DNA, the CDR3 is TGTGCCAGCAGCTTCGCAGGGACCGGGGAGCTGTTTTTT.

The CDR3 sequence: CASSGRGQGGGNSYGYTF. In nucleotides, the CDR3 is TGTGCCAGCAGTGGCCGGGGACAGGGAGGCGGTAATAGCTATGGCTACACCTTC. The rearrangement uses TRBV28 and TRBJ1-2; 9 bases match TRBD1. Germline CDR1 MDHEN, CDR2 SYDVKM. V gave up 5 bases and J gave up 4 bases; unmatched junction bases: 17. CDR3 length equals 18 residues.

The gene calls are TRBV5-5 and TRBJ2-7; the D is unclear. CDR1 and CDR2 (germline): SGHKS, YYEKEE (reference sequence). The CDR3 length is 14 residues. V shed 1 base and J shed 3 bases, with 11 bases lying between them. CDR3 residues: CASSLIPERYEQYF. The CDR3, as DNA: TGTGCCAGCAGCTTGATTCCTGAGCGCTACGAGCAGTACTTC. The full variable domain, its missing parts supplied by reference TRBV5-5 and TRBJ2-7, is DAGVTQSPTHLIKTRGQQVTLRCSPISGHKSVSWYQQVLGQGPQFIFQYYEKEERGRGNFPDRFSARQFPNYSSELNVNALLLGDSALYLCASSLIPERYEQYFGPGTRLTVT.

This chain uses TRBV6-5 with TRBJ2-1, with D maybe TRBD1 (5 bases). The length of the CDR3 is 12 residues. Trimming left V 5 bases short and J 4 bases short, with 6 bases between. Looked up from germline, CDR1 is MNHEY and CDR2 is SVGAGI. The CDR3, as DNA: TGTGCCAGCAGTGACAGTTACAATGAGCAGTTCTTC. Its protein is CASSDSYNEQFF.

The J gene is TRBJ2-7, the V gene TRBV21-1; TRBD1 is the table's D call and was not checked against the DNA. TRBV21-1 is described as a pseudogene. The CDR3 is made up of 13 amino acids. The CDR3 DNA reads as TGTGCCAGCAGCAACCCCAGGGGCTACGAGCAGTACTTC. It codes for CASSNPRGYEQYF.

V and J are TRBV5-1 and TRBJ1-1; 7 bases agree with TRBD1. This CDR3 is 15 amino acids long. Per germline, CDR1 SGHRS and CDR2 YFSETQ. The trim removed 0 bases at V and 1 base at J, leaving 3 bases unmatched. CDR3 nucleotides: TGCGCCAGCAGCTTGGCCGACAGGGCGAACACTGAAGCTTTCTTT. Its protein product is CASSLADRANTEAFF.

The V call is TRBV2, the J call TRBJ2-1; 12 bases agree with TRBD1. CDR1 is SNHLY, CDR2 FYNNEI, per germline. Trimming took 5 bases from V and 7 from J; bases not matched to a gene: 6. This CDR3 has 15 amino acids. Here the CDR3 DNA reads TGTGCCAGCAGTCCGGGACAGGGGGCATTAAATGAGCAGTTCTTC. Its translation is CASSPGQGALNEQFF.

V usage is TRBV7-9 and J usage is TRBJ2-4; 7 nucleotides line up with TRBD2. Germline CDR1 reads SEHNR; CDR2 reads FQNEAQ (reference sequence). With 5 bases clipped from V and 11 bases from J, the junction kept 15 bases outside the gene matches. This CDR3 comprises 15 residues. The chain's CDR3 is CASSPQGRAGDVQYF. The CDR3 DNA is TGTGCCAGCAGCCCACAAGGGAGGGCTGGGGACGTTCAGTACTTC.

The chain recombines TRBV4-1 with TRBJ2-1, with 9 positions matching TRBD1. The germline V gene has CDR1 MGHRA and CDR2 YSYEKL. V lost 0 bases to trimming and J lost 6 bases; unmatched junction nucleotides: 3. There are 15 residues in the CDR3. CDR3 loop: CASSQEGGQGNEQFF. CDR3 in DNA: TGCGCCAGCAGCCAAGAGGGGGGACAGGGCAATGAGCAGTTCTTC.